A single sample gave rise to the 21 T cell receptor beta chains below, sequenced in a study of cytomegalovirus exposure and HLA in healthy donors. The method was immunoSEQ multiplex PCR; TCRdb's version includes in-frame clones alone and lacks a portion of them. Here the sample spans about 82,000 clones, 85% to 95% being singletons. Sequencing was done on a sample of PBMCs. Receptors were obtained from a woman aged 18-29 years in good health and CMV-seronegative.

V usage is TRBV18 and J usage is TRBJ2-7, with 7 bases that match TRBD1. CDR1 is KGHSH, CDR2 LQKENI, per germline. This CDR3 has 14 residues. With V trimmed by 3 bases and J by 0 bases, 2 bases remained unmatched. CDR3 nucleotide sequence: TGTGCCAGCTCACCGTCAGGGGGCTCCTACGAGCAGTACTTC. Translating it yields CASSPSGGSYEQYF.

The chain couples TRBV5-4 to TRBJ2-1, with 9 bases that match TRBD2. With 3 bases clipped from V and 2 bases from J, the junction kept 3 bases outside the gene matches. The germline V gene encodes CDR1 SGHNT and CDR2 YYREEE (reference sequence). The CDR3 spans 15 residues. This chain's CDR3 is CASSSGGGAYNEQFF. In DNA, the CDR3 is TGTGCCAGCAGCTCTGGCGGGGGGGCCTACAATGAGCAGTTCTTC.

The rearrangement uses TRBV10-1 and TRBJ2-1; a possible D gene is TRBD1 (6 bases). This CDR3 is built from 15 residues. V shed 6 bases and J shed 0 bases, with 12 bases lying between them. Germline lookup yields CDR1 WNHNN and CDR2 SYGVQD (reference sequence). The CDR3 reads CASSADRPSYNEQFF. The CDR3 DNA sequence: TGCGCCAGCAGCGCCGACAGGCCCTCCTACAATGAGCAGTTCTTC.

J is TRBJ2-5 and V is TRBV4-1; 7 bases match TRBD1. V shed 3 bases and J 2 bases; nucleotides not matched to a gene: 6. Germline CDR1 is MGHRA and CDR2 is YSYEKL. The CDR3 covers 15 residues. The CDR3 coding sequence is TGCGCCAGCAGCCAGGGTCCGGGACAGCAAGAGACCCAGTACTTC. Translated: CASSQGPGQQETQYF.

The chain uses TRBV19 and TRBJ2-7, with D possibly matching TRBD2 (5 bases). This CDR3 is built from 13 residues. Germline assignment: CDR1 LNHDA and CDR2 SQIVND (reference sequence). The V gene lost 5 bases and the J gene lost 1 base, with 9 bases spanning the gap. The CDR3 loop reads CASSGPGSYEQYF. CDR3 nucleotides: TGTGCCAGTAGTGGTCCGGGATCCTACGAGCAGTACTTC.

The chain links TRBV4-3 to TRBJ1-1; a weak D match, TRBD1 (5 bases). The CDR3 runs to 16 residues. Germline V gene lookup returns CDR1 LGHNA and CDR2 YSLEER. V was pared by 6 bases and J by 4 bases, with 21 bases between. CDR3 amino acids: CASSLAVGQGGTEAFF. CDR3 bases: TGCGCCAGCAGTCTCGCGGTCGGGCAGGGTGGCACTGAAGCTTTCTTT.

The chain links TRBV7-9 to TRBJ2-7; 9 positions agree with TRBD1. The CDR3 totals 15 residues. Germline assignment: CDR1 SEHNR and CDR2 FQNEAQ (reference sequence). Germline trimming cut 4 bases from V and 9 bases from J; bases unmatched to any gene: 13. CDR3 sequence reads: CASSSAGTGYLGQYF. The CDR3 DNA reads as TGTGCCAGCAGCTCAGCCGGGACAGGGTACCTCGGGCAGTACTTC.

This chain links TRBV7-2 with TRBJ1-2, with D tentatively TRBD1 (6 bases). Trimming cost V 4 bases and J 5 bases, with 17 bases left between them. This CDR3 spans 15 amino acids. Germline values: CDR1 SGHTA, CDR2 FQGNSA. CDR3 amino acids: CASSSRTVDPYGYTF. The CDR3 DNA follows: TGTGCCAGCAGCTCCCGGACAGTTGACCCTTATGGCTACACCTTC.

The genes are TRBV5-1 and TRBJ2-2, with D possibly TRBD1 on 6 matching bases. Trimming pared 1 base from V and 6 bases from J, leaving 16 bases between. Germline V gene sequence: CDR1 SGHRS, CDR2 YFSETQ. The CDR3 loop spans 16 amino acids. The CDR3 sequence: CASSLLGAMEAGELFF. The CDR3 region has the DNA TGCGCCAGCAGCTTGTTGGGGGCGATGGAGGCCGGGGAGCTGTTTTTT.

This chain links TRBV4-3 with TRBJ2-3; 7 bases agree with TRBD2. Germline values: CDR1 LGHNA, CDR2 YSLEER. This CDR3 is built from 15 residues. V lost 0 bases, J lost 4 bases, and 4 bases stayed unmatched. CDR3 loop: CASSQDAGAADTQYF. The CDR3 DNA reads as TGCGCCAGCAGCCAAGATGCGGGAGCCGCAGATACGCAGTATTTT.

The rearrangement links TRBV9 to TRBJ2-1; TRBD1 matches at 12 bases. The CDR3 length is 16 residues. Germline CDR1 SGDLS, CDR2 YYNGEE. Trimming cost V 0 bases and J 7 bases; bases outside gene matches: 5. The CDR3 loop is CASSVAGTGGLNEQFF. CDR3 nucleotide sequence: TGTGCCAGCAGCGTAGCCGGGACAGGGGGCTTAAATGAGCAGTTCTTC.

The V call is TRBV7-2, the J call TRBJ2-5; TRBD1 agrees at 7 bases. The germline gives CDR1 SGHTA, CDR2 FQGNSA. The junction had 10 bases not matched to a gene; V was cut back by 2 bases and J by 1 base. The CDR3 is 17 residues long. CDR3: CASSLTGTAGSQETQYF. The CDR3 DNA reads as TGTGCCAGCAGCTTAACCGGGACAGCAGGGTCCCAAGAGACCCAGTACTTC.

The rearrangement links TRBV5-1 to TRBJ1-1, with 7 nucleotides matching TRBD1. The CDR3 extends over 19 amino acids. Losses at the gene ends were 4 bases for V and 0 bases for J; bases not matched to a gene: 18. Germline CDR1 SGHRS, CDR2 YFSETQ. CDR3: CASSALPFGQVTVNTEAFF. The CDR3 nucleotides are TGCGCCAGCAGCGCTCTACCCTTTGGACAGGTTACGGTGAACACTGAAGCTTTCTTT.

The CDR3 loop is CAIRGTGNTEAFF. In DNA, the CDR3 is TGTGCCATCAGAGGGACAGGGAACACTGAAGCTTTCTTT. The chain joins TRBV10-3 to TRBJ1-1, with 8 bases that match TRBD1. Germline V gene lookup returns CDR1 ENHRY and CDR2 SYGVKD. The CDR3 extends over 13 amino acids. J gave up 1 base and V 6 bases, and 1 base lay outside the gene matches.

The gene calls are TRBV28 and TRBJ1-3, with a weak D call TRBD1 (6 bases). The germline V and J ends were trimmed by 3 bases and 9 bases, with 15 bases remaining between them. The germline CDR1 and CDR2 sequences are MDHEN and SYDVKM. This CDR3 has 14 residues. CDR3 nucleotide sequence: TGTGCCAGCAGTTTTGTAAGGGGGGGTGGCACCATATATTTT. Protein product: CASSFVRGGGTIYF.

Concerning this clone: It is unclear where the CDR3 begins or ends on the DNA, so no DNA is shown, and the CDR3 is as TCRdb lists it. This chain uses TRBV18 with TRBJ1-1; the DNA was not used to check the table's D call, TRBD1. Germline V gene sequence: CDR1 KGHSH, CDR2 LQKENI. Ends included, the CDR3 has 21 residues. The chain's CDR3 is CASSPSFSSAGGSFLFWEAFF.

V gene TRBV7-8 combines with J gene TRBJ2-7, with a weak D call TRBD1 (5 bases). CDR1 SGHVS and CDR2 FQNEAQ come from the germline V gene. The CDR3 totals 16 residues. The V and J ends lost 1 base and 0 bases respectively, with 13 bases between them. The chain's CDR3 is CASSLVRGRVSYEQYF. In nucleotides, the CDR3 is TGTGCCAGCAGCTTAGTTCGCGGCAGGGTCTCCTACGAGCAGTACTTC.

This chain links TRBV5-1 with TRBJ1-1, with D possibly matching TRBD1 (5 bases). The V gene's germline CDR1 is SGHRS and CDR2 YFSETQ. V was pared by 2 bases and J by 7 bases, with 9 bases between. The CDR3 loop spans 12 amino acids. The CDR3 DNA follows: TGCGCCAGCAGCTTCCCGGGACTTGAAGCTTTCTTT. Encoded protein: CASSFPGLEAFF.

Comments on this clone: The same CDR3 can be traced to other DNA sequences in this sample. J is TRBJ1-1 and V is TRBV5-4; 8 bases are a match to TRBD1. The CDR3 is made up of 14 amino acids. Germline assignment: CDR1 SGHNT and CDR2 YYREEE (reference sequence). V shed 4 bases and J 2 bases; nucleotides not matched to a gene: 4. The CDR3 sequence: CASSTGTGNTEAFF. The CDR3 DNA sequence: TGTGCCAGCAGCACCGGGACAGGAAACACTGAAGCTTTCTTT.

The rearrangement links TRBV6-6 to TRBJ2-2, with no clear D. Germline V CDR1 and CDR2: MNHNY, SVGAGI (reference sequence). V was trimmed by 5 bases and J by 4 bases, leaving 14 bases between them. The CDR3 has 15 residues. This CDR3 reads CASSHGAPSTGELFF. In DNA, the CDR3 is TGTGCCAGCAGTCACGGAGCGCCGAGCACCGGGGAGCTGTTTTTT.

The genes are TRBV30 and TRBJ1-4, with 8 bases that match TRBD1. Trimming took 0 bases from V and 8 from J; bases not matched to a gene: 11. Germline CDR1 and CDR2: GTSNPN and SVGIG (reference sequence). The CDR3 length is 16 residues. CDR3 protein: CAWSVWDRFRIEKLFF. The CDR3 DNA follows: TGTGCCTGGAGTGTATGGGACAGGTTTAGAATCGAAAAACTGTTTTTT.